This entry lists 17 T cell receptor beta chains sequenced from one sample in a study of glioma-infiltrating T cells (TCRdb year 2016). Sequencing used an Illumina MiSeq. The iRepertoire nested amplicon-rescue multiplex PCR (arm-PCR) platform was used to amplify TCR alpha and beta CDR3 regions from RNA. TCRdb ran its own pipeline on the public reads, namely fastp trimming at Q25 and MiXCR clone calling, and kept in-frame beta chains. Under each unique CDR3 protein, matching rows form one entry showing the most common genes and DNA. The sample yields 150,000 to 200,000 distinct CDR3 sequences; 32% were counted once. 20% to 25% of the sample belongs to the ten largest clones. The sample was glioma tissue, nonneoplastic brain tissue, or PBMCs (not recorded which). Source of these receptors: a human donor with low-grade glioma or glioblastoma, undergoing nonglioma brain surgery, or in good health (not recorded which).

This clonotype appeared many times. V gene TRBV25-1 combines with J gene TRBJ2-7, with no clear D. Deletions cut 3 bases from V and 2 bases from J, with 11 bases between. Germline CDR1 reads MGHDK; CDR2 reads SYGVNS. This CDR3 has 14 residues. The CDR3 nucleotides read TGTGCCAGCAGTGATAACTTAGGTACCTACGAGCAGTACTTC. It codes for CASSDNLGTYEQYF.

On this clonotype: This could be a read error, since a much larger clone is one nucleotide away. The chain has TRBV3-1 and TRBJ2-7, with D unresolved. CDR3 length: 13 residues. Germline V gives CDR1 LGHDT, CDR2 YNNKEL (reference sequence). The CDR3 DNA sequence: TGTGCCAGCATCCAAGCCGGAGCCTACGAGCAGTACTTC. It yields the protein CASIQAGAYEQYF.

This clonotype was seen repeatedly, ten times or more. V usage is TRBV6-1 and J usage is TRBJ2-7, with 8 nucleotides matching TRBD1. The CDR3 sequence is 15 residues long. CDR1 and CDR2 from the germline V gene are MNHNS and SASEGT. With 5 bases clipped from V and 2 bases from J, the junction kept 8 bases outside the gene matches. CDR3 region: CASSSRDRWTYEQYF. In DNA form, the CDR3 reads TGTGCCAGCAGTTCCCGGGACAGGTGGACCTACGAGCAGTACTTC.

V gene TRBV4-3 combines with J gene TRBJ2-3; D perhaps matches TRBD2 (5 bases). CDR1 and CDR2 (germline): LGHNA, YSLEER. The CDR3 is 13 residues long. Trimming pared 2 bases from V and 6 bases from J, leaving 9 bases between. This CDR3 reads CASSQSRRDTQYF. The CDR3 region has the DNA TGCGCCAGCAGCCAAAGCCGGAGGGATACGCAGTATTTT.

This clonotype has only a few counts. V is TRBV4-2 and J is TRBJ1-2, with D unresolved. In germline, CDR1 is LGHNA, CDR2 YNFKEQ. This CDR3 contains 14 residues. Trimming shortened V by 0 bases and J by 8 bases, and 13 bases separated the two germline ends. CDR3 sequence (DNA): TGTGCCAGCAGCCAAGAGGCCGCCCCGGGGGGCTACACCTTC. The encoded protein is CASSQEAAPGGYTF.

The J gene is TRBJ1-3, the V gene TRBV5-4; 7 bases map to TRBD1. CDR3 length: 17 residues. CDR1 and CDR2 (germline): SGHNT, YYREEE (reference sequence). The trim removed 4 bases at V and 0 bases at J, leaving 10 bases unmatched. The CDR3 region is CASSVKTGTVSGNTIYF. The CDR3 DNA reads as TGTGCCAGCAGCGTGAAAACCGGGACAGTCTCTGGAAACACCATATATTTT. Full variable domain (remainder filled in from reference TRBV5-4 and TRBJ1-3): ETGVTQSPTHLIKTRGQQVTLRCSSQSGHNTVSWYQQALGQGPQFIFQYYREEENGRGNFPPRFSGLQFPNYSSELNVNALELDDSALYLCASSVKTGTVSGNTIYFGEGSWLTVV.

This clonotype was recorded many times. The V gene is TRBV15, the J gene TRBJ2-2; the D is unclear. With 0 bases removed from V and 4 bases from J, the gap between germline ends came to 9 bases. From germline, CDR1 is LNHNV and CDR2 YYDKDF (reference sequence). The CDR3 runs 15 residues. The CDR3 is CATSRDHLITGELFF. CDR3 DNA: TGTGCCACCAGCAGAGATCACCTTATCACCGGGGAGCTGTTTTTT.

At least ten counts were recorded for this clonotype. The rearrangement links TRBV10-3 to TRBJ1-1; D gene ambiguous. Per the germline V gene, CDR1 is ENHRY and CDR2 is SYGVKD. CDR3 length: 11 residues. Trimming took off 6 bases at V and 7 bases at J, with 9 bases between the two ends. CDR3 coding DNA: TGTGCCATCAGAACCGGCCATGAAGCTTTCTTT. Translated: CAIRTGHEAFF.

This clonotype has only one observation. This could be a read error, since a much larger clone is one nucleotide away. The J gene is TRBJ2-3, the V gene TRBV12-3 or TRBV12-4; D is unclear. This CDR3 comprises 14 residues. V was shortened by 7 bases and J by 2 bases, with 13 bases between the two germline ends. The CDR3 region has the DNA TGTGCCAGCACCCAGAGTGAAATCACAGATACGCAGTATTTT. It encodes CASTQSEITDTQYF.

This chain joins TRBV10-3 and TRBJ2-5; 7 bases match TRBD1. The germline gives CDR1 ENHRY, CDR2 SYGVKD. The CDR3 runs 15 residues. Trimming cost V 5 bases and J 6 bases; bases outside gene matches: 12. CDR3 in DNA: TGTGCCATCAGTAGACAGGGAGATCGCCCCCAGACCCAGTACTTC. Translation gives CAISRQGDRPQTQYF.

This clonotype was recorded many times. The chain links TRBV19 to TRBJ2-3, with TRBD2 as a possible D gene (6 bases). The V and J ends lost 9 bases and 4 bases respectively, with 11 bases between them. Germline V CDR1 and CDR2: LNHDA, SQIVND (reference sequence). This CDR3 has 12 amino acids. This chain's CDR3 is CASSSGPDTQYF. The CDR3 coding sequence is TGTGCCAGCTCCAGCGGGCCAGATACGCAGTATTTT.

Worth noting for this clonotype: A clone one base away is much larger, so this may be a read error. The rearrangement joins TRBV5-1 to TRBJ1-1; no clear D. In germline, CDR1 is SGHRS, CDR2 YFSETQ. The CDR3 contains 13 residues. Trimming removed 5 bases at V and 7 bases at J, with 15 bases between. CDR3 protein: CASRLDPDSEAFF. As DNA, the CDR3 is TGCGCCAGCAGACTAGACCCTGATAGTGAAGCTTTCTTT.

This clonotype was observed at least ten times. The chain joins TRBV7-2 to TRBJ2-3; the D is unclear. The length of the CDR3 is 14 residues. V shed 4 bases and J shed 6 bases, with 14 bases lying between them. Germline CDR1 is SGHTA and CDR2 is FQGNSA. The CDR3 DNA is TGTGCCAGCAGCTCGGCCTGGCAGAGTGATACGCAGTATTTT. This sequence encodes CASSSAWQSDTQYF.

This clonotype came up many times. V is TRBV6-2 or TRBV6-3 and J is TRBJ2-1; D is undetermined. The CDR3 is 15 amino acids. V was pared by 7 bases and J by 0 bases, with 13 bases between. The germline CDR1 and CDR2 sequences are MNHEY and SVGEGT. CDR3 sequence: CASTVTLSSYNEQFF. The CDR3 DNA reads as TGTGCCAGCACCGTGACTCTGAGCTCCTACAATGAGCAGTTCTTC.

This rearrangement joins TRBV18 to TRBJ1-2; the match to TRBD1 covers 8 bases. The CDR3 extends over 15 amino acids. Germline V gene lookup returns CDR1 KGHSH and CDR2 LQKENI. V trimming: 7 bases; J trimming: 3 bases; junction bases outside the gene matches: 10. The CDR3 loop reads CASFGTGTLDYGYTF. The CDR3 bases are TGTGCCAGCTTCGGGACAGGAACGCTCGACTATGGCTACACCTTC.

This clonotype was picked up a small number of times. The chain joins TRBV6-1 to TRBJ1-2; 9 bases are shared with TRBD1. This CDR3 spans 16 amino acids. V shed 6 bases and J 7 bases; nucleotides not matched to a gene: 15. Germline V CDR1 and CDR2: MNHNS, SASEGT. The CDR3 spells CASRENLGQGRPGYTF. DNA of the CDR3: TGTGCCAGCAGGGAGAACCTCGGACAGGGGAGGCCTGGCTACACCTTC.

This clonotype has ten or more counts. The V and J genes are TRBV6-2 or TRBV6-3 and TRBJ2-2, with 7 bases fitting TRBD2. V lost 1 base and J lost 4; bases outside the gene matches: 3. Germline CDR1 reads MNHEY; CDR2 reads SVGEGT. CDR3 length: 15 residues. CDR3 sequence reads: CASSYLAGRTGELFF. In DNA, the CDR3 is TGTGCCAGCAGTTACTTAGCGGGCCGCACCGGGGAGCTGTTTTTT.